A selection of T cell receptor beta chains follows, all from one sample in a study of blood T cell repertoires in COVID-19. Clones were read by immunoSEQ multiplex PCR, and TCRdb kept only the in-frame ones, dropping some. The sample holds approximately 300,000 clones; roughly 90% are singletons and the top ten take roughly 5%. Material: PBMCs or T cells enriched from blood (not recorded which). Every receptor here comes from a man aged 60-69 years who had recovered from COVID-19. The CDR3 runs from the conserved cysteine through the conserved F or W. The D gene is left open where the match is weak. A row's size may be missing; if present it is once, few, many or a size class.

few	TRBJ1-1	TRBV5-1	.	CASSFGGGNTEAFF	TGCGCCAGCAGCTTTGGGGGAGGGAACACTGAAGCTTTCTTT
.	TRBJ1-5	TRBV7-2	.	CASSLDSSTPNQPQHF	TGTGCCAGCAGCTTAGATTCTAGCACACCAAATCAGCCCCAGCATTTT
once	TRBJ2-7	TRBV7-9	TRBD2	CASSPTSGRPGNEQYF	TGTGCCAGCAGCCCTACTAGCGGGAGGCCGGGGAACGAGCAGTACTTC
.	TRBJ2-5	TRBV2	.	CASSESRRTNQYF	TGTGCCAGCAGTGAATCGCGGCGTACAAACCAGTACTTC
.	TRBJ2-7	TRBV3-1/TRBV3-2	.	CASSQAEPPLYF	TGTGCCAGCAGCCAAGCGGAGCCCCCTCTGTACTTC
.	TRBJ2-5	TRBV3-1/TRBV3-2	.	CASSQVTQETQYF	TGTGCCAGCAGCCAAGTGACACAAGAGACCCAGTACTTC
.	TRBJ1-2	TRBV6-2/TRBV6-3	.	CASSQEGVNYGYTF	TGTGCCAGCAGCCAAGAGGGGGTAAACTATGGCTACACCTTC
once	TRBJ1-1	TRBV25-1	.	CASSASQSYTEAFF	TGTGCCAGCAGTGCATCCCAGTCGTACACTGAAGCTTTCTTT
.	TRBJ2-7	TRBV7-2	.	CASSPQTGVYEQYF	TGTGCCAGCAGCCCTCAGACAGGAGTCTACGAGCAGTACTTC
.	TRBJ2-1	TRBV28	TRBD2	CASSSWTSGSSSYNEQFF	TGTGCCAGCAGTTCGTGGACTAGCGGGAGTAGCTCCTACAATGAGCAGTTCTTC
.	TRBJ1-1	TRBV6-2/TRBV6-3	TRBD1	CASSFRQGEGTEAFF	TGTGCCAGCAGTTTTCGACAGGGGGAGGGCACTGAAGCTTTCTTT
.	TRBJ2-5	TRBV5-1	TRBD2	CASSFPTSGIQETQYF	TGCGCCAGCAGCTTCCCGACTAGCGGAATCCAAGAGACCCAGTACTTC
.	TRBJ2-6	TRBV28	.	CASSPLLRGGAGANVLTF	TGTGCCAGCAGTCCCCTGTTAAGGGGGGGAGCTGGGGCCAACGTCCTGACTTTC
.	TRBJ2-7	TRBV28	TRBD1	CASSSPTGGSAEQYF	TGTGCCAGCAGTTCCCCGACAGGGGGCAGTGCAGAGCAGTACTTC
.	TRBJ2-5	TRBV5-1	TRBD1	CASSLRGQGVQETQYF	TGCGCCAGCAGCTTGCGGGGACAGGGGGTACAGGAGACCCAGTACTTC
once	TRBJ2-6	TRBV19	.	CASSMEVFHSGANVLTF	TGTGCCAGTAGTATGGAGGTTTTCCACTCTGGGGCCAACGTCCTGACTTTC
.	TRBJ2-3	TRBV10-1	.	CASTEWECEDTQYF	TGCGCCAGCACCGAGTGGGAGTGCGAAGATACGCAGTATTTT
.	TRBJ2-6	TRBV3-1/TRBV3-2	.	CASNAAQGTGANVLTF	TGTGCCAGCAACGCAGCACAGGGTACCGGGGCCAACGTCCTGACTTTC
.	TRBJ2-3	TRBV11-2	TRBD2	CASSLRGTISTDTQYF	TGTGCCAGCAGCTTAAGAGGGACTATTAGCACAGATACGCAGTATTTT
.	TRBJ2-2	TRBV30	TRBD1	CAWNRGQSFGELFF	TGTGCCTGGAATAGGGGACAGAGTTTCGGGGAGCTGTTTTTT
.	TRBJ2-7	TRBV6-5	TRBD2	CASSYSKAGVYEQYF	TGTGCCAGCAGTTACTCGAAAGCGGGAGTCTACGAGCAGTACTTC
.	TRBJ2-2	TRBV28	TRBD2	CASTPAGDTGELFF	TGTGCCAGCACCCCCGCGGGGGACACCGGGGAGCTGTTTTTT